Each of the 28 T cell receptor beta chains below was sequenced from the same sample in a study of cytomegalovirus exposure and HLA in healthy donors. 60 Vbeta and 13 Jbeta primers were used in PCR. Sequencing used immunoSEQ multiplex PCR; TCRdb keeps in-frame clones, though not all of them. This sample carries under 95,000 clones, with about 3.8% going to the ten biggest clones. The sequencing sample was made of PBMCs. The receptors stem from a female donor in good health and CMV-seropositive.

Written as DNA, the CDR3 is TGTGCCAGCAGCAGGGTACAAGAGACCCAGTACTTC. The encoded protein is CASSRVQETQYF. The gene calls are TRBV2 and TRBJ2-5; D perhaps matches TRBD1 (5 bases). The CDR3 length is 12 residues. The germline gives CDR1 SNHLY, CDR2 FYNNEI. The V end lost 6 bases, the J end lost 2 bases, and 7 bases lay between the germline ends.

The chain joins TRBV7-2 to TRBJ1-3; no clear D gene. Germline CDR1 is SGHTA and CDR2 is FQGNSA. Trimming pared 0 bases from V and 3 bases from J, leaving 9 bases between. This CDR3 is built from 15 residues. This CDR3 is CASSLASSDGNTIYF. In nucleotides, the CDR3 is TGTGCCAGCAGCTTAGCGTCGTCAGATGGAAACACCATATATTTT.

The V gene is TRBV4-1, the J gene TRBJ2-7, with D possibly being TRBD1 (5 bases). This CDR3 contains 15 residues. V lost 7 bases and J 0 bases, leaving 16 bases between the germline ends. The germline V gene encodes CDR1 MGHRA and CDR2 YSYEKL. The chain's CDR3 is CASKGLDTDSYEQYF. CDR3 coding DNA: TGCGCCAGCAAGGGATTGGACACCGACTCCTACGAGCAGTACTTC.

The chain has TRBV5-5 and TRBJ1-2; D unresolved. Germline CDR1 and CDR2: SGHKS and YYEKEE (reference sequence). Trimming shortened V by 6 bases and J by 3 bases, and 6 bases separated the two germline ends. CDR3 length: 11 amino acids. The CDR3 spells CASTGDYGYTF. CDR3 nucleotide sequence: TGTGCCAGCACGGGAGACTATGGCTACACCTTC. The complete variable domain, with remaining parts taken from reference TRBV5-5 and TRBJ1-2, reads DAGVTQSPTHLIKTRGQQVTLRCSPISGHKSVSWYQQVLGQGPQFIFQYYEKEERGRGNFPDRFSARQFPNYSSELNVNALLLGDSALYLCASTGDYGYTFGSGTRLTVV.

On this clone itself: Other DNA sequences of this sample code for an identical CDR3. This chain's CDR3 is CASSPSTGGEQYF. CDR3 in DNA: TGTGCCAGCTCACCATCCACAGGGGGCGAGCAGTACTTC. V is TRBV18 and J is TRBJ2-7; TRBD1 aligns across 8 bases. Germline lookup yields CDR1 KGHSH and CDR2 LQKENI. This CDR3 contains 13 residues. V gave up 2 bases and J gave up 6 bases; unmatched junction bases: 3.

The V and J genes are TRBV18 and TRBJ1-6; 10 nucleotides agree with TRBD1. Germline V gene sequence: CDR1 KGHSH, CDR2 LQKENI. CDR3 size: 14 residues. Unmatched junction bases numbered 2, after V lost 2 bases and J lost 10 bases. Here the CDR3 DNA reads TGTGCCAGCTCACCAGGGACAGGGGTATCACCCCTCCACTTT. This translates into CASSPGTGVSPLHF.

The V call is TRBV5-1, the J call TRBJ2-7, with D possibly TRBD2 on 6 matching bases. CDR3 length: 14 amino acids. Germline V lookup: CDR1 SGHRS, CDR2 YFSETQ. V lost 2 bases to trimming and J lost 3 bases, with 12 bases between them. The CDR3 DNA reads TGCGCCAGCAGCTTCGGAGGGTCTCGCTACGAGCAGTACTTC. This translates into CASSFGGSRYEQYF.

The chain couples TRBV7-8 to TRBJ2-7; D is perhaps TRBD2 (5 bases). Trimming took off 5 bases at V and 2 bases at J, with 10 bases between the two ends. This CDR3 has 13 residues. Germline loops: CDR1 SGHVS, CDR2 FQNEAQ. This CDR3 is CASSKDYTYEQYF. Here the CDR3 DNA reads TGTGCCAGCAGCAAAGACTACACCTACGAGCAGTACTTC.

The rearrangement joins TRBV18 to TRBJ2-7; TRBD1 matches 9 bases. Germline V gene sequence: CDR1 KGHSH, CDR2 LQKENI. This CDR3 contains 13 residues. The ends lost 8 bases at V and 5 bases at J; junction bases unmatched: 7. CDR3 region: CASKQGADNEQYF. CDR3 in DNA: TGTGCCAGCAAACAGGGGGCGGACAACGAGCAGTACTTC.

J is TRBJ1-2 and V is TRBV19; 9 bases agree with TRBD1. J lost 2 bases, V lost 2 bases, and 3 bases had no gene match. The CDR3 has 15 residues. CDR1 LNHDA and CDR2 SQIVND come from the germline V gene (reference sequence). The CDR3 coding sequence is TGTGCCAGTAGTATACCCGGGACAGGGAACTATGGCTACACCTTC. Protein sequence: CASSIPGTGNYGYTF.

This chain joins TRBV6-1 and TRBJ2-7; TRBD1 agrees at 9 bases. J gave up 2 bases and V 6 bases, and 2 bases lay outside the gene matches. The CDR3 runs 13 residues. Looked up from germline, CDR1 is MNHNS and CDR2 is SASEGT. The CDR3 region has the DNA TGTGCCAGCAGCCGGACAGGGGCCTACGAGCAGTACTTC. Translating gives CASSRTGAYEQYF.

The rearrangement uses TRBV9 and TRBJ2-2; D perhaps matches TRBD2 (5 bases). The germline gives CDR1 SGDLS, CDR2 YYNGEE. V shed 0 bases and J shed 5 bases, with 11 bases lying between them. The CDR3 has 15 residues. This CDR3 is CASSVEGRTTGELFF. The DNA for the CDR3 is TGTGCCAGCAGCGTAGAGGGTAGGACTACCGGGGAGCTGTTTTTT.

This sequence joins TRBV28 and TRBJ2-7, with TRBD1 matching over 7 bases. The CDR3 has 17 residues. The J segment lost 0 bases and the V segment lost 5 bases, leaving 13 bases of the junction unmatched. CDR1 and CDR2 (germline): MDHEN, SYDVKM. The CDR3 region has the DNA TGTGCCAGCAGTGCCACGCGACAGGGAAAAGGCTCCTACGAGCAGTACTTC. Its translation: CASSATRQGKGSYEQYF.

The chain couples TRBV4-1 to TRBJ2-1; the match to TRBD2 covers 10 bases. The V gene's germline CDR1 is MGHRA and CDR2 YSYEKL. The CDR3 length is 16 residues. V lost 2 bases and J lost 6; bases outside the gene matches: 7. The chain's CDR3 is CASSQSTSGVSNEQFF. CDR3 DNA: TGCGCCAGCAGCCAATCCACTAGCGGGGTAAGCAATGAGCAGTTCTTC.

The rearrangement uses TRBV4-1 and TRBJ1-5; 10 bases match TRBD1. CDR3 length equals 17 residues. Germline V lookup: CDR1 MGHRA, CDR2 YSYEKL. After removal of 5 bases from V and 0 bases from J, the junction contained 7 bases not matched to a gene. The CDR3, as DNA: TGCGCCAGCAGCACGGGGGACAGGGGTTATAGCAATCAGCCCCAGCATTTT. This sequence encodes CASSTGDRGYSNQPQHF.

The gene calls are TRBV7-9 and TRBJ2-1, with 7 bases lining up with TRBD2. CDR3 length: 15 residues. CDR1 is SEHNR and CDR2 is FQNEAQ in the germline V gene (reference sequence). V shed 5 bases and J 4 bases; nucleotides not matched to a gene: 8. The DNA of the CDR3 is TGTGCCAGCAGCCTACCGGGGGGACTGTACAATGAGCAGTTCTTC. Protein: CASSLPGGLYNEQFF.

This chain joins TRBV11-3 and TRBJ2-7, with D possibly matching TRBD1 (5 bases). Per the germline V gene, CDR1 is SGHNT and CDR2 is YENEEA. The V and J ends lost 2 bases and 4 bases respectively, with 15 bases between them. This CDR3 comprises 15 residues. CDR3 nucleotides: TGTGCCAGCAGCTTATATCTGCAGGGTGGTTACGAGCAGTACTTC. It is translated as CASSLYLQGGYEQYF.

The chain is built from TRBV6-5 and TRBJ2-7; 7 bases match TRBD1. Germline CDR1 is MNHEY and CDR2 is SVGAGI. The CDR3 spans 14 residues. V shed 0 bases and J 4 bases; nucleotides not matched to a gene: 3. CDR3 protein: CASSYSPRGYEQYF. CDR3 DNA sequence: TGTGCCAGCAGTTACTCGCCCAGGGGGTACGAGCAGTACTTC.

The V and J genes are TRBV6-5 and TRBJ2-7; 9 nucleotides line up with TRBD2. Germline V gene data show CDR1 as MNHEY and CDR2 as SVGAGI. CDR3 length: 14 amino acids. V was clipped by 5 bases and J by 4 bases; unmatched bases: 6. CDR3 sequence (DNA): TGTGCCAGCAGTCCCCTAGCGGGACTGTACGAGCAGTACTTC. Amino acid sequence: CASSPLAGLYEQYF.

The chain links TRBV5-1 to TRBJ2-7; 10 positions match TRBD2. The CDR3 spans 16 residues. The trim removed 0 bases at V and 5 bases at J, leaving 8 bases unmatched. Per germline, CDR1 SGHRS and CDR2 YFSETQ. Written as DNA, the CDR3 is TGCGCCAGCAGCTTGGCGGCTAGCGGGAGTGAGAACGAGCAGTACTTC. Its protein is CASSLAASGSENEQYF.

This chain uses TRBV19 with TRBJ2-1, with D possibly TRBD1 on 5 matching bases. V was pared by 5 bases and J by 6 bases, with 11 bases between. From germline, CDR1 is LNHDA and CDR2 SQIVND (reference sequence). CDR3 length: 13 amino acids. CDR3 protein: CASSVQGSNEQFF. CDR3 in DNA: TGTGCCAGTAGTGTGCAGGGCAGCAATGAGCAGTTCTTC.

The rearrangement joins TRBV7-2 to TRBJ2-7; 9 nucleotides match TRBD2. CDR3 size: 12 residues. Germline V gene sequence: CDR1 SGHTA, CDR2 FQGNSA. The V segment lost 10 bases and the J segment 4 bases; nucleotides outside the gene matches: 5. The CDR3 sequence: CATGTSTYEQYF. The DNA of the CDR3 is TGTGCCACGGGGACTAGCACATACGAGCAGTACTTC. Full variable domain (outside the CDR3, taken from reference TRBV7-2 and TRBJ2-7): GAGVSQSPSNKVTEKGKDVELRCDPISGHTALYWYRQSLGQGLEFLIYFQGNSAPDKSGLPSDRFSAERTGGSVSTLTIQRTQQEDSAVYLCATGTSTYEQYFGPGTRLTVT.

The chain uses TRBV7-2 and TRBJ1-2; D is unresolved. The CDR3 is made up of 13 amino acids. Germline V gene data show CDR1 as SGHTA and CDR2 as FQGNSA. Trimming stripped 1 base from V and 4 bases from J, with 7 bases between. The CDR3 is CASSLEMAYGYTF. The DNA for the CDR3 is TGTGCCAGCAGCTTAGAAATGGCCTATGGCTACACCTTC.

The rearrangement uses TRBV10-3 and TRBJ2-1; a weak D match, TRBD2 (7 bases). The CDR3 runs to 15 residues. Germline V lookup: CDR1 ENHRY, CDR2 SYGVKD. Trimming took off 3 bases at V and 5 bases at J, with 14 bases between the two ends. DNA for the CDR3: TGTGCCATCAGTGATAGGGGGAGGGAGAACAATGAGCAGTTCTTC. Its translation: CAISDRGRENNEQFF.

The V gene is TRBV6-5, the J gene TRBJ2-7, with D unclear. The CDR3 is 13 amino acids. Per the germline V gene, CDR1 is MNHEY and CDR2 is SVGAGI. V dropped 0 bases and J dropped 3 bases, with 6 bases sitting between them. In DNA, the CDR3 is TGTGCCAGCAGTTACTCAAACAGCTACGAGCAGTACTTC. This gives the protein CASSYSNSYEQYF.

The chain uses TRBV28 and TRBJ2-7; the D is unclear. Per germline, CDR1 MDHEN and CDR2 SYDVKM. V shed 6 bases and J shed 3 bases, with 6 bases lying between them. The CDR3 contains 11 residues. CDR3 coding DNA: TGTGCCAGCAGAGCCAACTACGAGCAGTACTTC. Amino acid sequence: CASRANYEQYF.

The gene calls are TRBV6-1 and TRBJ2-1; tentative D call: TRBD2 (5 bases). This CDR3 comprises 11 residues. The V gene's germline CDR1 is MNHNS and CDR2 SASEGT. V was trimmed by 8 bases and J by 9 bases, leaving 11 bases between them. CDR3 sequence: CASLLRVEQFF. The CDR3 DNA reads as TGTGCCAGCCTGCTGAGGGTTGAGCAGTTCTTC.

The gene calls are TRBV15 and TRBJ2-2; 11 bases are shared with TRBD2. Germline lookup yields CDR1 LNHNV and CDR2 YYDKDF (reference sequence). CDR3 size: 18 residues. Trimming cost V 0 bases and J 3 bases; bases outside gene matches: 6. In nucleotides, the CDR3 is TGTGCCACCAGCAGAGATAAAAGGACTAGCGGGTACACCGGGGAGCTGTTTTTT. Encoded protein: CATSRDKRTSGYTGELFF. Full variable domain (remainder filled in from reference TRBV15 and TRBJ2-2): DAMVIQNPRYQVTQFGKPVTLSCSQTLNHNVMYWYQQKSSQAPKLLFHYYDKDFNNEADTPDNFQSRRPNTSFCFLDIRSPGLGDTAMYLCATSRDKRTSGYTGELFFGEGSRLTVL.